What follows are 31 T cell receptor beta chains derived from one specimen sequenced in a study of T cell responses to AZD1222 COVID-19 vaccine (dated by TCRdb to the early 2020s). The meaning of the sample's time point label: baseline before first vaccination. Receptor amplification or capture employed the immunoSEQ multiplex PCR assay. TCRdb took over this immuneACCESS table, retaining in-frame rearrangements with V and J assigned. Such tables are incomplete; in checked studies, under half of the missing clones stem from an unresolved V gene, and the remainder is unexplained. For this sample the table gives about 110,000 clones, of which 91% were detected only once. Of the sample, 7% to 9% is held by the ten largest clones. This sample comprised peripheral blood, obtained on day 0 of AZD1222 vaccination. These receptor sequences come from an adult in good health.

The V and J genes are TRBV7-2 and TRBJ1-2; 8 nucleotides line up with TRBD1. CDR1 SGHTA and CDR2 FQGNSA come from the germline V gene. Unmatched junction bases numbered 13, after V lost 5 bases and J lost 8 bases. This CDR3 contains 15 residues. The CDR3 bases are TGTGCCAGCAGCACGACGCCGGGACAGGACCCAGGCTACACCTTC. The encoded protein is CASSTTPGQDPGYTF.

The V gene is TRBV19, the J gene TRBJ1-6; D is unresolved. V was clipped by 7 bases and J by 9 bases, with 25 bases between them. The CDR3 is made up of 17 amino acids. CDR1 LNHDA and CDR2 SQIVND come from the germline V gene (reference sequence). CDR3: CASTPKKRPTQFSPLHF. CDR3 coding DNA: TGTGCCAGTACCCCCAAGAAGAGGCCGACCCAATTTTCACCCCTCCACTTT.

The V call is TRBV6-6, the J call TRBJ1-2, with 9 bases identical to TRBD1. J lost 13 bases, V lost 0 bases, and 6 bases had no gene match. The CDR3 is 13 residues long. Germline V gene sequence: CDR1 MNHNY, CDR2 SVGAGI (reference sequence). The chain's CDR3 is CASSYSGTGSITF. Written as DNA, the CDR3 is TGTGCCAGCAGTTACTCCGGGACAGGGTCTATCACCTTC.

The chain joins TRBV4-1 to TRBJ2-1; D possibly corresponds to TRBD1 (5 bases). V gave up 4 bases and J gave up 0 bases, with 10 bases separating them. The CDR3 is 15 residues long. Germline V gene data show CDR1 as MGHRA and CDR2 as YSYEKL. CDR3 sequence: CASSPQARSYNEQFF. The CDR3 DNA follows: TGCGCCAGCAGCCCACAGGCCCGCTCCTACAATGAGCAGTTCTTC.

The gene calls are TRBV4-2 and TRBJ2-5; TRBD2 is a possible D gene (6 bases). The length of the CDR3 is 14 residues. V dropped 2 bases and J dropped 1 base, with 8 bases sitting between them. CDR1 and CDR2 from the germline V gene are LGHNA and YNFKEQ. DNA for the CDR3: TGTGCCAGCAGCCAAAGGGAGGCCCAAGAGACCCAGTACTTC. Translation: CASSQREAQETQYF.

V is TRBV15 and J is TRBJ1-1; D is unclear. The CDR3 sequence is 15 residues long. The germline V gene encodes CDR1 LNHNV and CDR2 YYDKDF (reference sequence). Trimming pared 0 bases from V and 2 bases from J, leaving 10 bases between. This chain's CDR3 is CATSRDGVSNTEAFF. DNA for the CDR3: TGTGCCACCAGCAGAGATGGGGTTTCTAACACTGAAGCTTTCTTT.

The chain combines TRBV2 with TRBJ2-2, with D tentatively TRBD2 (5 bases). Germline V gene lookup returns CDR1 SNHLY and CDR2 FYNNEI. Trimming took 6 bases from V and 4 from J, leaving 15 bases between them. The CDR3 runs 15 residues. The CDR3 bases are TGTGCCAGCAGGGCTTTAGGACTCCTCACCGGGGAGCTGTTTTTT. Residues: CASRALGLLTGELFF.

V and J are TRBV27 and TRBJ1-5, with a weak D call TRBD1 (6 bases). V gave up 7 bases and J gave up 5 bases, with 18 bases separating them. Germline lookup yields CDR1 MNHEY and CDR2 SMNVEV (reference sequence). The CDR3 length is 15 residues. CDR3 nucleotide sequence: TGTGCCAGCAAAAGGACAGCAACCTTGTATCAGCCCCAGCATTTT. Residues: CASKRTATLYQPQHF.

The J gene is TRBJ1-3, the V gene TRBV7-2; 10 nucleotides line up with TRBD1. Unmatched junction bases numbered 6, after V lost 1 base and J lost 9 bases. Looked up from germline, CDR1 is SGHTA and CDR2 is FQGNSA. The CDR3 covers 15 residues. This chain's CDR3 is CASSLVGTGDGTIYF. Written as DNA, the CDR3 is TGTGCCAGCAGCTTAGTCGGGACAGGGGATGGCACCATATATTTT.

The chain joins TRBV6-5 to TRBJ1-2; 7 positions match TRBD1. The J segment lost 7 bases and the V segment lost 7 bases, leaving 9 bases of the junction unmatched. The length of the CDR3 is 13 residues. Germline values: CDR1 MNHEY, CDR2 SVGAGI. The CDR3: CASIRGLAFGYTF. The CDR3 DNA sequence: TGTGCCAGCATAAGGGGGCTGGCGTTTGGCTACACCTTC.

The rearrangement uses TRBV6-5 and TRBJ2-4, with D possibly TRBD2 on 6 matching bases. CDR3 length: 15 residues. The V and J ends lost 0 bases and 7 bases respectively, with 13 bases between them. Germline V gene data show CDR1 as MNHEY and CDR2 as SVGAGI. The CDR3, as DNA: TGTGCCAGCAGTTACTCGAAAACGGGACTCAACATTCAGTACTTC. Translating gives CASSYSKTGLNIQYF.

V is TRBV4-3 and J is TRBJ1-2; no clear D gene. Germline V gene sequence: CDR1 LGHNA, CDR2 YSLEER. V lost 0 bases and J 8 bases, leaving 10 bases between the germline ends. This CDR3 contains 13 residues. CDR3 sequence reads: CASSQEGVQGYTF. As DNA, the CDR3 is TGCGCCAGCAGCCAAGAAGGTGTACAAGGCTACACCTTC.

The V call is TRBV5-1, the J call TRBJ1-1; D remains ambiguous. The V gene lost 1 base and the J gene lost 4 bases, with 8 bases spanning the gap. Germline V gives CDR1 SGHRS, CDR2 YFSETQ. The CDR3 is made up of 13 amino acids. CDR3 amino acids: CASSLFGGTEAFF. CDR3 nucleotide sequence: TGCGCCAGCAGCTTGTTCGGAGGCACTGAAGCTTTCTTT.

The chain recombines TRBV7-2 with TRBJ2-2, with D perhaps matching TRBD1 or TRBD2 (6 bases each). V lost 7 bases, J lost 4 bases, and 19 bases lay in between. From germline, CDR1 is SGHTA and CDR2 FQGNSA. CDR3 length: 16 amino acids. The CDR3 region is CASTPWGARSTGELFF. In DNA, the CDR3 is TGTGCCAGCACTCCTTGGGGGGCCAGGAGCACCGGGGAGCTGTTTTTT. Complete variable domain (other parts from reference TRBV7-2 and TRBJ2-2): GAGVSQSPSNKVTEKGKDVELRCDPISGHTALYWYRQSLGQGLEFLIYFQGNSAPDKSGLPSDRFSAERTGGSVSTLTIQRTQQEDSAVYLCASTPWGARSTGELFFGEGSRLTVL.

The CDR3 sequence is CASRTIAGDIHEQYF. The DNA for the CDR3 is TGTGCCAGCAGAACCATAGCGGGAGACATCCACGAGCAGTACTTC. This chain joins TRBV14 and TRBJ2-7; 9 nucleotides match TRBD2. With 6 bases clipped from V and 5 bases from J, the junction kept 11 bases outside the gene matches. Germline V CDR1 and CDR2: SGHDN, FVKESK. The CDR3 runs 15 residues.

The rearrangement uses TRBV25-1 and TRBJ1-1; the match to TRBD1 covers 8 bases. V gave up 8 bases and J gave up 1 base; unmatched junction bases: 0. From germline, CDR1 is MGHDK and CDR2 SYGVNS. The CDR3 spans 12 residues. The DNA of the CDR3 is TGTGCCAGCGGACAGGGGAACACTGAAGCTTTCTTT. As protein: CASGQGNTEAFF.

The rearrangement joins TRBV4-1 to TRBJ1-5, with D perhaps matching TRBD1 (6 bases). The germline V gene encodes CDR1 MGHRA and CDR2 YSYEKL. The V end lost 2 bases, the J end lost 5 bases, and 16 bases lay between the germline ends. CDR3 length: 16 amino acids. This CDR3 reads CASSQNKDSFYQPQHF. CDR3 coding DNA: TGCGCCAGCAGCCAAAATAAGGACAGTTTTTATCAGCCCCAGCATTTT.

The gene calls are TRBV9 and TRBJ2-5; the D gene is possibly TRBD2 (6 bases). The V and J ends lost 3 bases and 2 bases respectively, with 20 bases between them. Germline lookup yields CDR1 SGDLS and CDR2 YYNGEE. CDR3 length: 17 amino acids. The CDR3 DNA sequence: TGTGCCAGCAGCGCGGGCCCACTGGCGGGGTGGCAAGAGACCCAGTACTTC. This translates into CASSAGPLAGWQETQYF.

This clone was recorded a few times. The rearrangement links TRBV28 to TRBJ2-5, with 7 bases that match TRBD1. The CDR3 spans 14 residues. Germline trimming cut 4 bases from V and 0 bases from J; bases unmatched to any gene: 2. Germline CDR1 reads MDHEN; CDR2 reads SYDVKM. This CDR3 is CASSSGQDQETQYF. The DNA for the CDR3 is TGTGCCAGCAGTTCCGGACAGGACCAAGAGACCCAGTACTTC.

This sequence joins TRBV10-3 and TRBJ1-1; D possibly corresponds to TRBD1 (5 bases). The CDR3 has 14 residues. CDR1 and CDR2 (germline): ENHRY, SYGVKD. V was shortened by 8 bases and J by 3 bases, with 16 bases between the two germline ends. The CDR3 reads CAIGRGAQDTEAFF. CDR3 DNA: TGTGCCATCGGGCGAGGGGCGCAGGACACTGAAGCTTTCTTT.

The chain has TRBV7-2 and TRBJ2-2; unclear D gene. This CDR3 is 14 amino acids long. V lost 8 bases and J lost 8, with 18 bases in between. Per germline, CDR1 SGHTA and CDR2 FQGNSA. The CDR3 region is CASVIDPSLGELFF. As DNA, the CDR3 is TGTGCCAGCGTGATAGATCCTTCCCTAGGGGAGCTGTTTTTT.

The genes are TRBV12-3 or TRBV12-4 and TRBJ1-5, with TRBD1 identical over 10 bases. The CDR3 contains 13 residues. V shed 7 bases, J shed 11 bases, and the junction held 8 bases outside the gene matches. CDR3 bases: TGTGCCAGCACCGACTCCGGGACAGGGGCCCAGCATTTT. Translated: CASTDSGTGAQHF.

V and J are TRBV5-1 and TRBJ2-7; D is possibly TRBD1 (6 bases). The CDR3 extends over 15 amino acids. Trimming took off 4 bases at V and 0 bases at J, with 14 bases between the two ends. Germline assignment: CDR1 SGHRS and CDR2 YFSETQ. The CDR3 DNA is TGCGCCAGCAGCCTTTACTCGGGACACTCCTACGAGCAGTACTTC. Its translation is CASSLYSGHSYEQYF.

The CDR3 nucleotides read TGTGCCAGCAGCTTGGAGGGTTGGACGCCCCGAATCTATGGCTACACCTTC. Amino acid sequence: CASSLEGWTPRIYGYTF. The rearrangement links TRBV5-6 to TRBJ1-2; D remains unclear. The CDR3 totals 17 residues. Between the trimmed V and J ends, which lost 0 bases and 4 bases, there was a span of 19 bases. Germline V gives CDR1 SGHDT, CDR2 YYEEEE.

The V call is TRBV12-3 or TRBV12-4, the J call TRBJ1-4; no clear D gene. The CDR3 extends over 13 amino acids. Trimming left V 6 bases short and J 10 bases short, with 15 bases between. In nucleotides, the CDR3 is TGTGCCAGCAGCTCAGCCGGGGAGGCAAAACTGTTTTTT. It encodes CASSSAGEAKLFF.

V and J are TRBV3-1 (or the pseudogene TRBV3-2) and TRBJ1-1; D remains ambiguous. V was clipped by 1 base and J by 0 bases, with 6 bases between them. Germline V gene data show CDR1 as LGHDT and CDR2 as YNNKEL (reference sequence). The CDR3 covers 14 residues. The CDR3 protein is CASSQAGVNTEAFF. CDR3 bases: TGTGCCAGCAGCCAAGCAGGAGTGAACACTGAAGCTTTCTTT.

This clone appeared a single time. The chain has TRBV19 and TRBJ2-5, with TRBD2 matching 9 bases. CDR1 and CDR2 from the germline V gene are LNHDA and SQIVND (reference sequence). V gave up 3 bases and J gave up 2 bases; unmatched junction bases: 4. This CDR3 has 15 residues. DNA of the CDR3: TGTGCCAGTAGTATGTTAACTAGCGGGCAAGAGACCCAGTACTTC. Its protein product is CASSMLTSGQETQYF.

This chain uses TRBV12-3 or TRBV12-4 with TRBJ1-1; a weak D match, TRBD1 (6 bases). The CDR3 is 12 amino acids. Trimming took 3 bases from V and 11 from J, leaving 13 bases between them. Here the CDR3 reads CASSFEAGAAFF. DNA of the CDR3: TGTGCCAGCAGTTTTGAGGCAGGGGCTGCTTTCTTT.

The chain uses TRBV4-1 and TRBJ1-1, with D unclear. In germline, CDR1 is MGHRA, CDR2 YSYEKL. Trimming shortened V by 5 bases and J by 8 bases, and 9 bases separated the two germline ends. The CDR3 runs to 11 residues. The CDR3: CASSYHGEAFF. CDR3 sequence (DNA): TGCGCCAGCAGCTACCATGGAGAAGCTTTCTTT.

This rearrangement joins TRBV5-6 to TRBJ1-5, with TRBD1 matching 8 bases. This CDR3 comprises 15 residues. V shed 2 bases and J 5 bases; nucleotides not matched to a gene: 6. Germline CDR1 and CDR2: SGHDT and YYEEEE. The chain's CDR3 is CASSLLDREDQPQHF. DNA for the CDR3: TGTGCCAGCAGCTTACTGGACAGGGAGGATCAGCCCCAGCATTTT.

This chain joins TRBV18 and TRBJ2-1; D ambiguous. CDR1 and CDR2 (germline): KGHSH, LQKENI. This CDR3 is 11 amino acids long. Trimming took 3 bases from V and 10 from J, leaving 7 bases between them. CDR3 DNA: TGTGCCAGCTCACCCGACATGGAGCAGTTCTTC. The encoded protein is CASSPDMEQFF.